The T cell receptor beta chain described here comes from a study of vaccination effects on CD4 cells after COVID-19. Study results and limitations: There was marked clonal contraction among infection- and vaccine-induced clones late after vaccination. Healthy vaccinees showed cross-reactivity with common cold coronaviruses in only 1 of 255 vaccine-induced clones.

Turning to this clone: Its antigen is currently unknown.

Produced via immunoSEQ multiplex PCR; TCRdb's table is partial and in-frame only. The sample has 60,000 to 85,000 clones, about 74% seen once. The trim removed 0 bases at V and 6 bases at J, leaving 11 bases unmatched. This CDR3 region has 17 residues. Per the germline V gene, CDR1 is SGHRS and CDR2 is YFSETQ. Antigen-specific CD4+ T cells were expanded (with viral peptide pools) by the ViraFEST assay ahead of sequencing. Subsequent to a culture period of under twelve days, CD4+ T cells were isolated. Participants were given two doses of BNT162b2 or mRNA-1273 vaccine. The sample in question was CD4+ T cells from PBMCs cultured with HCoV-229E spike peptides, obtained after COVID-19 vaccination. The V call is TRBV5-1, the J call TRBJ2-5, with 10 bases identical to TRBD2. This TCR derives from a human donor who received a COVID-19 vaccine. Here the CDR3 reads CASSLAPSASGGKTQYF. CDR3 nucleotide sequence: TGCGCCAGCAGCTTGGCCCCCTCCGCTAGCGGGGGTAAGACCCAGTACTTC.